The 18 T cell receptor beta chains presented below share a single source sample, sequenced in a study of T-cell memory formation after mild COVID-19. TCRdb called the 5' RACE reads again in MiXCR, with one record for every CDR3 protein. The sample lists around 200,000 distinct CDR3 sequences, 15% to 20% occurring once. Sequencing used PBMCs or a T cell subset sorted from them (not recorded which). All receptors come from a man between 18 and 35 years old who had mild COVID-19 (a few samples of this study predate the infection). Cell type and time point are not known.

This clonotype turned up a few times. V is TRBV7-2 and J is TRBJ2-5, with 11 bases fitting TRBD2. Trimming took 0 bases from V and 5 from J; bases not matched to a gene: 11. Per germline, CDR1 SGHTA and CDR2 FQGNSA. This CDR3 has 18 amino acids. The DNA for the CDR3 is TGTGCCAGCAGCTTAGCGAGGGCTAGCGGGGGGTATTGGGAGACCCAGTACTTC. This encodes CASSLARASGGYWETQYF.

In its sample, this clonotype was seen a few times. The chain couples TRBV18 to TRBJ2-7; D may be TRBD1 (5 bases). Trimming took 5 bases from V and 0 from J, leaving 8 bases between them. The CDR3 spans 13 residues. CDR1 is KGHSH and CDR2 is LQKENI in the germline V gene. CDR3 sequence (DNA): TGTGCCAGCTCAGACGGACACTCCTACGAGCAGTACGTC. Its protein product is CASSDGHSYEQYV.

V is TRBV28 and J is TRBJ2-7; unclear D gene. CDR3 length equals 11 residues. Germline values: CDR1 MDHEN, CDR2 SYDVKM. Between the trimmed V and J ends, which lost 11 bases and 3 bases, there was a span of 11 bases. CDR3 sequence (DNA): TGTGCCGTCTGCACGAACTACGAGCAGTACGTC. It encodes CAVCTNYEQYV.

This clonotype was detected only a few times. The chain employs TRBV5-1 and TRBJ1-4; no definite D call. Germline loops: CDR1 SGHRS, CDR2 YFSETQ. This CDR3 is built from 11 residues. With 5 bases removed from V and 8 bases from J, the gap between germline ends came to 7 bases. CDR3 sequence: CASRVDEKLFF. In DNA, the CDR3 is TGCGCCAGCAGAGTCGACGAAAAACTGTTTTTT. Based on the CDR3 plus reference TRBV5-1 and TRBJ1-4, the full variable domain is KAGVTQTPRYLIKTRGQQVTLSCSPISGHRSVSWYQQTPGQGLQFLFEYFSETQRNKGNFPGRFSGRQFSNSRSEMNVSTLELGDSALYLCASRVDEKLFFGSGTQLSVL.

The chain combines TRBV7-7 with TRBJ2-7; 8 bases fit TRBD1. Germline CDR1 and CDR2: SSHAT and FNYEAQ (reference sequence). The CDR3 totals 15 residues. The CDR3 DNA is TGTGCTAGCAGAAATACAGGGGGTAGCTCCTACGAGCAGTACGTC. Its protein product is CASRNTGGSSYEQYV.

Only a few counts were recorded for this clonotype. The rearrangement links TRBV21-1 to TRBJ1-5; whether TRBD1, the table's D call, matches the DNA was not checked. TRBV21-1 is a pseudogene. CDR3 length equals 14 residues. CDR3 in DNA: TGTGCCAGCAGCGAAACGGACAGGGTTCAGCCCCAGCATTTT. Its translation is CASSETDRVQPQHF.

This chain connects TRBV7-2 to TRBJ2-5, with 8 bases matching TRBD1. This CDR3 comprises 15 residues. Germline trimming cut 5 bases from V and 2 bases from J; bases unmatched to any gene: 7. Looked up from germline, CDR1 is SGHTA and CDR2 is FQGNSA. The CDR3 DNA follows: TGTGCCAGCAGCCCGGACAGGGATAGGCAAGAGACCCAGTACTTC. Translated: CASSPDRDRQETQYF.

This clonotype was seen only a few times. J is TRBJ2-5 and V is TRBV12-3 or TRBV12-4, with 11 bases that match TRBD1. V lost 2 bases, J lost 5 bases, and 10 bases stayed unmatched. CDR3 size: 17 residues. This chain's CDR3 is CASSLRTGGAHPETQYF. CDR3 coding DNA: TGTGCCAGCAGTTTACGGACAGGGGGCGCCCATCCGGAGACCCAGTACTTC.

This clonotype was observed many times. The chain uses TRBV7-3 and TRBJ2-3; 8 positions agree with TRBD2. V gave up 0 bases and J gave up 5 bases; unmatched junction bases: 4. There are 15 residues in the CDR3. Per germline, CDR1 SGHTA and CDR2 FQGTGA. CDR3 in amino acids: CASSLTRGGQDTQYF. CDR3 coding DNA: TGTGCCAGCAGCTTAACTCGGGGGGGCCAAGATACGCAGTATTTT.

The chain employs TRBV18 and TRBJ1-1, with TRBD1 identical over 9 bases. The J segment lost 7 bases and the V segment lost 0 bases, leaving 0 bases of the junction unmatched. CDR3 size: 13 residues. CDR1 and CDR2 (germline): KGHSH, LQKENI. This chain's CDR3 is CASSPPGQGEAFF. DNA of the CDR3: TGTGCCAGCTCACCACCGGGACAGGGTGAAGCTTTCTTT.

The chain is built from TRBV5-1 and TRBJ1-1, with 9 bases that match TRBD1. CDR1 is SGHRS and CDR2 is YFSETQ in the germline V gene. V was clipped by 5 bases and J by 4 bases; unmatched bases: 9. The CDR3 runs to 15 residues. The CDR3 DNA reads TGCGCCAGCAGTCTCGACAGGGGGGGCGGCACTGAAGCTTTCTTT. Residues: CASSLDRGGGTEAFF.

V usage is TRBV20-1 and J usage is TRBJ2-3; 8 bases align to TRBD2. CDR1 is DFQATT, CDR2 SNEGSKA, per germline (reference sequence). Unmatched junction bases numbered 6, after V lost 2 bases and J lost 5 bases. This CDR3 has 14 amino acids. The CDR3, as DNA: TGCAGTGCTAGACCGGGGGGGACGGGAGATACGCAGTATTTT. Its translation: CSARPGGTGDTQYF.

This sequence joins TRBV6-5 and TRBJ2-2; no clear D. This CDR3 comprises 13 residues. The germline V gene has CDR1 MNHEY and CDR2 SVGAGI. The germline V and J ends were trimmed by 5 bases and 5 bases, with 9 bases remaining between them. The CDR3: CASSPLVTGELFF. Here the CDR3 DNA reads TGTGCCAGCAGTCCCCTCGTGACCGGGGAGCTGTTTTTT.

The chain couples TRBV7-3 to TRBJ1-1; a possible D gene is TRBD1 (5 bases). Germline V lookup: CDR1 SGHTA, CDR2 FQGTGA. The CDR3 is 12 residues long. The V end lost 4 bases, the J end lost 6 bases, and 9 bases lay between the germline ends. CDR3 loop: CASSSGGAEAFF. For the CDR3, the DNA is TGTGCCAGCAGCTCTGGAGGGGCTGAAGCTTTCTTT. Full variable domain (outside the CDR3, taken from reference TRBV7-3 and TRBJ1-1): GAGVSQTPSNKVTEKGKYVELRCDPISGHTALYWYRQSLGQGPEFLIYFQGTGAADDSGLPNDRFFAVRPEGSVSTLKIQRTERGDSAVYLCASSSGGAEAFFGQGTRLTVV.

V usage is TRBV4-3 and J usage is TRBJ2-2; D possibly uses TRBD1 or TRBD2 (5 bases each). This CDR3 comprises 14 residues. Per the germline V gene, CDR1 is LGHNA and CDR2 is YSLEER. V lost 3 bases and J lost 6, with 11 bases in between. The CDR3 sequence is CASSHSVGAGELFF. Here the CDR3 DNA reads TGCGCCAGCAGCCATTCTGTGGGGGCCGGGGAGCTGTTTTTT.

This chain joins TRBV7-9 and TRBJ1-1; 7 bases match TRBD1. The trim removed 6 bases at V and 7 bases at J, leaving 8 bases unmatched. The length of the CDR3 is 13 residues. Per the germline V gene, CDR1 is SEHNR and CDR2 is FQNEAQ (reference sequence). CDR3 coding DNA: TGTGCCAGCAGACCCGGACAGGAAGGTGAAGCTTTCTTT. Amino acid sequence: CASRPGQEGEAFF.

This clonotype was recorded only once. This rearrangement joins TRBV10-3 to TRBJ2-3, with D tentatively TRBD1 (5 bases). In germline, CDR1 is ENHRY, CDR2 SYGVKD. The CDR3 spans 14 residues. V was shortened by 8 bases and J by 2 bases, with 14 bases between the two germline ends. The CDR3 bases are TGTGCCATCTCGATAGACAGAGACACAGATACGCAGTATTTT. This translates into CAISIDRDTDTQYF.

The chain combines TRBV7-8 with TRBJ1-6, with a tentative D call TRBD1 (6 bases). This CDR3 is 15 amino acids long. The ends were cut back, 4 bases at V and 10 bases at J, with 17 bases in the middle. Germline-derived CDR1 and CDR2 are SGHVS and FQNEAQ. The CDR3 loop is CASSSNRARHSPLHF. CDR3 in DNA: TGTGCCAGCAGCTCGAACAGGGCCCGCCACTCACCCCTCCACTTT.